This T cell receptor beta chain was sequenced during a study of T cells in Graves' hyperthyroidism and ophthalmopathy. Whole-study context: Before any treatment, at initial diagnosis, peripheral blood was collected. General observations from the study: Ophthalmopathy cases were set apart from stable hyperthyroidism by a 13 V-J model.

RNA transcripts yielded amplified TCR beta CDR3 regions. HTBI primers were employed in a first-round RT-PCR of the TCR CDR3. MiXCR was run by TCRdb on the multiplex PCR reads, yielding one entry per CDR3 protein. The profile shows roughly 530,000 distinct CDR3 sequences, about 15% of them singletons. This clonotype was seen ten or more times. Its antigen is as yet unknown. Enrolled ophthalmopathy patients presented with a Clinical Activity Score of at least 3, a NOSPECS grade of at least 4, and disease duration under 3 months. Lactation, pregnancy, other autoimmune disease or uncontrolled infection led to exclusion of patients. The CDR3 runs 14 residues. Germline-derived CDR1 and CDR2 are SEHNR and FQNEAQ (reference sequence). Trimming took 2 bases from V and 4 from J, leaving 11 bases between them.

The chain employs TRBV7-9 and TRBJ2-5; tentative D call: TRBD1 (6 bases). This clonotype was obtained from a woman in her late teens or twenties with Graves' ophthalmopathy. Sequencing input: blood. The CDR3 reads CASSLSTGSETQYF. CDR3 coding DNA: TGTGCCAGCAGCTTAAGCACAGGGTCAGAGACCCAGTACTTC.